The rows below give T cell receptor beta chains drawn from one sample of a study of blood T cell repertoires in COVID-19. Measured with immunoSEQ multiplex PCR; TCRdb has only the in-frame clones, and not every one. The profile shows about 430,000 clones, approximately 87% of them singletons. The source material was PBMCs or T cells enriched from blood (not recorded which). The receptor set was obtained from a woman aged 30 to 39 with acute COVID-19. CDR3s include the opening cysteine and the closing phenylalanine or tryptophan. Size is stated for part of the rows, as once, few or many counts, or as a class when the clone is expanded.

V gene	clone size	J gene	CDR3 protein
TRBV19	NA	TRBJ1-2	CASSMTGNYGYTF
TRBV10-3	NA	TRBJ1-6	CAISESPDSPLHF
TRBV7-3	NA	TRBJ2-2	CASSLLGWAGNTGELFF
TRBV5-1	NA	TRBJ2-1	CASSLGRGNDNEQFF
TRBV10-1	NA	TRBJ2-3	CASSGQGAPSTDTQYF
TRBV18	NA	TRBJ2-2	CASFQGLHTGELFF
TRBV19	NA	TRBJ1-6	CASSTGSYNSPLHF
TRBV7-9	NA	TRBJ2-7	CASTPWETLSTYEQYF
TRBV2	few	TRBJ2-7	CASSGITVALSYEQYF
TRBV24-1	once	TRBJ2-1	CATSDRLAGAYNEQFF
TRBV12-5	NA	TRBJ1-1	CASGLQGHRDAPEMNTEAFF
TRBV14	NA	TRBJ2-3	CASSQDTVKSVTDTQYF
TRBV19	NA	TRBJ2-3	CASSPQATIPDTQYF
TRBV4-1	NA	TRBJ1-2	CASSQEWTVYGYTF
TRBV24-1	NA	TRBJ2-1	CATSWSGSYNEQFF
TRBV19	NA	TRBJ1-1	CASRLEQGSTEAFF